This TCR beta chain was sequenced for a study of regulatory T cells in long-lasting Graves disease. Study observations and caveats: It is possible that accuracy was reduced by the small size of the sample.

Construction of the TCR beta libraries employed iRepertoire HTBI primers in conjunction with Arm-PCR of CDR3 regions. TCRdb re-called the multiplex PCR reads with MiXCR, one entry per CDR3 protein. The sample gives hundreds of thousands of distinct CDR3 sequences, about 15% of which show up once; about 20% is in the top ten. Time point here: newly diagnosed GD, antithyroid drugs for less than 3 months. Isolated PBMC RNA provided the starting material for the TCR library. This clonotype was picked up a small number of times. Antigen: not known. The sample was also reused in another study, on T cells in Graves' hyperthyroidism and ophthalmopathy.

This specimen was peripheral blood mononuclear cells (PBMCs), taken at new diagnosis, from a patient treated with antithyroid drugs. The clonotype was recovered from a woman aged 30 to 39 with Graves disease.

CDR3 DNA: TGTGCCAGCAGCTCCCCCCGATTCTATGGCTACACCTTC. It translates to CASSSPRFYGYTF. The genes are TRBV3-1 and TRBJ1-2; D ambiguous. Between the trimmed V and J ends, which lost 5 bases and 4 bases, there was a span of 11 bases. CDR1 is LGHDT and CDR2 is YNNKEL in the germline V gene (reference sequence). The CDR3 length is 13 residues. Looking up the rest from reference TRBV3-1 and TRBJ1-2 gives the full variable domain: DTAVSQTPKYLVTQMGNDKSIKCEQNLGHDTMYWYKQDSKKFLKIMFSYNNKELIINETVPNRFSPKSPDKAHLNLHINSLELGDSAVYFCASSSPRFYGYTFGSGTRLTVV.